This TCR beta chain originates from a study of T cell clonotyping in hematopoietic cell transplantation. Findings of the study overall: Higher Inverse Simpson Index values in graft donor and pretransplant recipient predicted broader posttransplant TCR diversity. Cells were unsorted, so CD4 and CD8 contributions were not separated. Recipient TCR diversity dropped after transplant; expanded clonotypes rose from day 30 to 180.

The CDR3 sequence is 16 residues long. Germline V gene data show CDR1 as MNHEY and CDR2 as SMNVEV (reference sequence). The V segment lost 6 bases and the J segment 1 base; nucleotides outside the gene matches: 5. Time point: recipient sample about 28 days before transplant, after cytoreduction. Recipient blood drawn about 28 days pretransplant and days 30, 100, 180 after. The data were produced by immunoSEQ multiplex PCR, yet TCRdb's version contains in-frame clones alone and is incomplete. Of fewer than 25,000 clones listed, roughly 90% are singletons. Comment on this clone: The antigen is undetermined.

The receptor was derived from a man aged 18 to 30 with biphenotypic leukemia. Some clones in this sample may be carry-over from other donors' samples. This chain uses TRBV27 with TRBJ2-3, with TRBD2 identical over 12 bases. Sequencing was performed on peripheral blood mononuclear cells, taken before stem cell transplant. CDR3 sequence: CASSRLAGAGTDTQYF. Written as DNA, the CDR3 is TGTGCCAGCAGCAGACTAGCGGGAGCGGGCACAGATACGCAGTATTTT.